This T cell receptor (beta chain) was obtained from a study of OX40 agonist ivuxolimab in advanced cancers. Assay: immunoSEQ multiplex PCR; the TCRdb copy retains only in-frame clones and omits some. Of approximately 80,000 clones listed, more than 85% are singletons. Sequencing used CD4+ or CD8+ T cells sorted from blood, obtained in a trial of the OX40 agonist ivuxolimab. The receptor was isolated from an adult with an advanced solid tumor such as melanoma, head and neck, liver or kidney cancer.

The DNA of the CDR3 is TGTGCCAGCAGCTTGGGGTTTGGGGGCGGGAGCCAAGAGACCCAGTACTTC. This sequence encodes CASSLGFGGGSQETQYF. The V gene is TRBV5-4, the J gene TRBJ2-5; D may be TRBD2 (7 bases). V was shortened by 0 bases and J by 1 base, with 16 bases between the two germline ends. Germline lookup yields CDR1 SGHNT and CDR2 YYREEE (reference sequence). This CDR3 spans 17 amino acids.